Shown below are 10 T cell receptor beta chains from a single sample sequenced in a study of blood T cells in healthy people across ages. PCR was performed a second time for roughly 7 to 11 cycles using a sample-barcoded 5' primer and a J-beta primer mix. In TCRdb, the 5' RACE reads were re-called with MiXCR into one record per CDR3 protein. The sample lists over a million distinct CDR3 sequences, 45% seen once, with 18% in the top ten. Material: blood. The source is an older woman in good health.

This clonotype was observed at least ten times. J is TRBJ2-7 and V is TRBV20-1, with D perhaps TRBD2 (5 bases). This CDR3 has 12 residues. Germline CDR1 DFQATT, CDR2 SNEGSKA (reference sequence). V lost 6 bases and J 7 bases, leaving 16 bases between the germline ends. The chain's CDR3 is CSADPVSEEQYF. CDR3 DNA sequence: TGCAGTGCCGACCCCGTTAGCGAGGAGCAGTACTTC.

The V and J genes are TRBV10-3 and TRBJ2-1; 9 positions match TRBD2. The CDR3 consists of 15 residues. V trimming: 6 bases; J trimming: 4 bases; junction bases outside the gene matches: 7. Germline CDR1 is ENHRY and CDR2 is SYGVKD. In nucleotides, the CDR3 is TGTGCCATCAGGCAAGCGGGAGGAATATACAATGAGCAGTTCTTC. Protein product: CAIRQAGGIYNEQFF.

The V gene is TRBV28, the J gene TRBJ2-1; 9 bases map to TRBD2. The CDR3 is made up of 15 amino acids. Unmatched junction bases numbered 5, after V lost 6 bases and J lost 2 bases. Germline CDR1 and CDR2: MDHEN and SYDVKM. The CDR3 reads CASSSGRNAYNEQFF. The CDR3 DNA reads as TGTGCCAGCAGCAGCGGGAGGAACGCCTACAATGAGCAGTTCTTC. Complete variable domain (other parts from reference TRBV28 and TRBJ2-1): DVKVTQSSRYLVKRTGEKVFLECVQDMDHENMFWYRQDPGLGLRLIYFSYDVKMKEKGDIPEGYSVSREKKERFSLILESASTNQTSMYLCASSSGRNAYNEQFFGPGTRLTVL.

There are a few counts of this clonotype. The chain combines TRBV20-1 with TRBJ2-1, with 7 nucleotides matching TRBD2. Germline assignment: CDR1 DFQATT and CDR2 SNEGSKA (reference sequence). This CDR3 contains 16 residues. J was trimmed by 8 bases and V by 1 base; bases with no gene match: 14. Here the CDR3 reads CSARGILAGVLDEQFF. In DNA, the CDR3 is TGCAGTGCTAGAGGTATACTGGCGGGAGTTCTGGATGAGCAGTTCTTC.

This clonotype was picked up a small number of times. The V and J genes are TRBV11-2 and TRBJ2-1; no clear D. Trimming stripped 5 bases from V and 0 bases from J, with 11 bases between. CDR1 SGHAT and CDR2 FQNNGV come from the germline V gene. The CDR3 consists of 15 residues. The CDR3 here is CASSPPDGSYNEQFF. DNA of the CDR3: TGTGCCAGCAGCCCCCCTGACGGCTCCTACAATGAGCAGTTCTTC.

This chain links TRBV2 with TRBJ2-7; 9 bases fit TRBD2. Germline lookup yields CDR1 SNHLY and CDR2 FYNNEI. The CDR3 loop spans 15 amino acids. The J segment lost 2 bases and the V segment lost 1 base, leaving 3 bases of the junction unmatched. The CDR3 is CASSEGGGRAYEQYF. CDR3 coding DNA: TGTGCCAGCAGTGAAGGGGGCGGGAGGGCCTACGAGCAGTACTTC.

The chain combines TRBV20-1 with TRBJ2-1; 9 nucleotides align to TRBD2. The CDR3 runs 15 residues. With V trimmed by 5 bases and J by 4 bases, 9 bases remained unmatched. In germline, CDR1 is DFQATT, CDR2 SNEGSKA (reference sequence). Here the CDR3 reads CSALRLAGSYNEQFF. DNA of the CDR3: TGCAGTGCTCTCCGGCTAGCGGGATCTTACAATGAGCAGTTCTTC.

The V call is TRBV28, the J call TRBJ1-2; possibly TRBD1 for D (6 bases). V shed 5 bases and J shed 5 bases, with 12 bases lying between them. In germline, CDR1 is MDHEN, CDR2 SYDVKM. There are 13 residues in the CDR3. DNA of the CDR3: TGTGCCAGCAGTGTCACAGGGAGGTATGGCTACACCTTC. It yields the protein CASSVTGRYGYTF.

This sequence joins TRBV7-2 and TRBJ2-7; 9 bases map to TRBD1. CDR3 length equals 15 residues. Germline CDR1 SGHTA, CDR2 FQGNSA. The V and J ends lost 4 bases and 7 bases, in that order; junction bases with no gene match: 11. This CDR3 is CASSYTGGAGNEQYF. In DNA, the CDR3 is TGTGCCAGCAGCTACACAGGGGGCGCAGGGAATGAGCAGTACTTC.

This sequence joins TRBV6-1 and TRBJ2-7; no definite D call. The J call may be incorrect, as the DNA end agrees better with TRBJ2-5. The CDR3 sequence is 16 residues long. The germline V gene encodes CDR1 MNHNS and CDR2 SASEGT. CDR3 amino acids: CASSEGPGSGGETQYF. Here the CDR3 DNA reads TGTGCCAGCAGTGAAGGCCCGGGCTCCGGCGGAGAGACCCAGTACTTC.